A single sample gave rise to the 32 T cell receptor beta chains below, sequenced in a study of T-cell memory formation after mild COVID-19. TCRdb analysed the 5' RACE reads with MiXCR anew, one entry per CDR3 protein. The table has around 200,000 distinct CDR3 sequences, over 20% seen once; the top ten hold 23%. Sequencing was carried out using PBMCs or a T cell subset sorted from them (not recorded which). The receptors here all came from an adult woman who had mild COVID-19 (a few samples of this study predate the infection). Cell type and time point are not known.

The V call is TRBV4-3, the J call TRBJ2-7, with 7 positions matching TRBD2. After removal of 0 bases from V and 1 base from J, the junction contained 3 bases not matched to a gene. CDR3 length: 15 residues. Germline V lookup: CDR1 LGHNA, CDR2 YSLEER. The DNA for the CDR3 is TGCGCCAGCAGCCAAGATGCCGGGAGGTCCTACGAGCAGTACTTC. It yields the protein CASSQDAGRSYEQYF.

A few counts support this clonotype. The rearrangement joins TRBV12-3 or TRBV12-4 to TRBJ2-4; TRBD1 matches at 9 bases. There are 18 residues in the CDR3. The junction had 10 bases not matched to a gene; V was cut back by 3 bases and J by 1 base. This CDR3 is CASSFRTGAVSAKNIQYF. Written as DNA, the CDR3 is TGTGCCAGCAGTTTCAGGACAGGGGCCGTTAGTGCCAAAAACATTCAGTACTTC.

V usage is TRBV9 and J usage is TRBJ1-1, with 9 bases fitting TRBD1. Germline V CDR1 and CDR2: SGDLS, YYNGEE. The CDR3 totals 17 residues. V was clipped by 2 bases and J by 1 base; unmatched bases: 9. The CDR3 coding sequence is TGTGCCAGCAGCGTGAGCCCCACAGGGGGCCCGAACACTGAAGCTTTCTTT. This codes for CASSVSPTGGPNTEAFF.

This clonotype was detected a few times. The V call is TRBV10-3, the J call TRBJ2-2, with D maybe TRBD1 (6 bases). Germline V gene data show CDR1 as ENHRY and CDR2 as SYGVKD. Trimming pared 7 bases from V and 2 bases from J, leaving 11 bases between. The CDR3 spans 14 residues. CDR3 sequence: CAITPGHNTGELFF. In DNA, the CDR3 is TGTGCCATCACCCCGGGACACAACACCGGGGAGCTGTTTTTT.

This clonotype turned up a few times. This chain connects TRBV9 to TRBJ2-5; D is possibly TRBD1 or TRBD2 (6 bases each). Trimming took off 0 bases at V and 2 bases at J, with 8 bases between the two ends. This CDR3 is built from 14 residues. The germline gives CDR1 SGDLS, CDR2 YYNGEE. The CDR3 is CASSVEGGQETQYF. The CDR3 bases are TGTGCCAGCAGCGTAGAGGGGGGACAAGAGACCCAGTACTTC.

V usage is TRBV4-3 and J usage is TRBJ2-7; D is possibly TRBD2 (5 bases). The germline CDR1 and CDR2 sequences are LGHNA and YSLEER. Trimming left V 4 bases short and J 2 bases short, with 18 bases between. The CDR3 totals 16 residues. CDR3 bases: TGCGCCAGCAGCCCCTGGGGTGGTAGCGATACCTACGAGCAGTACTTC. It codes for CASSPWGGSDTYEQYF.

This clonotype was seen many times. The rearrangement links TRBV11-2 to TRBJ2-3; no reliable D call. V was clipped by 1 base and J by 4 bases, with 9 bases between them. The length of the CDR3 is 14 residues. Germline CDR1 and CDR2: SGHAT and FQNNGV. The CDR3: CASSLVGGADTQYF. In DNA, the CDR3 is TGTGCCAGCAGCTTAGTGGGTGGGGCAGATACGCAGTATTTT.

The chain employs TRBV10-3 and TRBJ2-7; weak D call: TRBD1 (5 bases). Germline values: CDR1 ENHRY, CDR2 SYGVKD. Between the trimmed V and J ends, which lost 6 bases and 5 bases, there was a span of 11 bases. The CDR3 covers 12 residues. CDR3 in DNA: TGTGCCATCAGGAAGACAGTGAACGAGCAGTACTTC. Translating gives CAIRKTVNEQYF.

The chain couples TRBV20-1 to TRBJ1-2, with D maybe TRBD1 (6 bases). The CDR3 has 14 amino acids. V shed 0 bases and J shed 3 bases, with 11 bases lying between them. From germline, CDR1 is DFQATT and CDR2 SNEGSKA (reference sequence). CDR3 sequence: CSARDNRVDYGYTF. The CDR3 coding sequence is TGCAGTGCTAGAGATAACAGGGTTGACTATGGCTACACCTTC.

V and J are TRBV4-2 and TRBJ2-1; possibly TRBD1 for D (7 bases). The CDR3 contains 17 residues. The germline V and J ends were trimmed by 4 bases and 7 bases, with 23 bases remaining between them. The germline gives CDR1 LGHNA, CDR2 YNFKEQ. The CDR3 loop is CASSPSLRGRGDNEQFF. The CDR3 bases are TGTGCCAGCAGCCCATCCTTAAGGGGGCGGGGAGATAATGAGCAGTTCTTC.

This clonotype was picked up a small number of times. The chain is built from TRBV11-1 and TRBJ2-1, with 8 positions matching TRBD1. CDR3 length: 15 residues. V was clipped by 2 bases and J by 5 bases; unmatched bases: 5. Germline V CDR1 and CDR2: SGHAT, FQDESV (reference sequence). In nucleotides, the CDR3 is TGTGCCAGCAGCTTATCAGGGACAGGCAACAATGAGCAGTTCTTC. It yields the protein CASSLSGTGNNEQFF.

This chain uses TRBV7-8 with TRBJ2-7; the match to TRBD1 covers 8 bases. V was pared by 5 bases and J by 4 bases, with 13 bases of the junction left unmatched. CDR3 length equals 16 residues. Germline CDR1 and CDR2: SGHVS and FQNEAQ. The CDR3 region has the DNA TGTGCCAGCAGCATTAGCGTGGACAGGGCGGTATACGAGCAGTACTTC. Translating it yields CASSISVDRAVYEQYF. Looking up the rest from reference TRBV7-8 and TRBJ2-7 gives the full variable domain: GAGVSQSPRYKVAKRGQDVALRCDPISGHVSLFWYQQALGQGPEFLTYFQNEAQLDKSGLPSDRFFAERPEGSVSTLKIQRTQQEDSAVYLCASSISVDRAVYEQYFGPGTRLTVT.

This chain uses TRBV15 with TRBJ1-6; 8 bases line up with TRBD1. The CDR3 contains 13 residues. Trimming at V came to 7 bases and at J to 7 bases, leaving 3 bases not matched to a gene. Germline V CDR1 and CDR2: LNHNV, YYDKDF (reference sequence). The CDR3 protein is CATKDRDNSPLHF. The CDR3 nucleotides are TGTGCCACCAAGGACAGGGACAATTCACCCCTCCACTTT.

This clonotype was counted only a few times. This chain connects TRBV5-1 to TRBJ2-2, with 8 bases fitting TRBD1. This CDR3 has 18 residues. The germline CDR1 and CDR2 sequences are SGHRS and YFSETQ. V lost 4 bases and J lost 2; bases outside the gene matches: 13. In nucleotides, the CDR3 is TGCGCCAGCAGCCCCACCGGACAGGGAGCCCCTAACACCGGGGAGCTGTTTTTT. It is translated as CASSPTGQGAPNTGELFF. Full variable domain (rest looked up from reference TRBV5-1 and TRBJ2-2): KAGVTQTPRYLIKTRGQQVTLSCSPISGHRSVSWYQQTPGQGLQFLFEYFSETQRNKGNFPGRFSGRQFSNSRSEMNVSTLELGDSALYLCASSPTGQGAPNTGELFFGEGSRLTVL.

This clonotype was seen ten or more times. CDR3 sequence: CASSLGRTGELFF. The DNA for the CDR3 is TGCGCCAGCAGCTTAGGGCGGACCGGGGAGCTGTTTTTT. The chain employs TRBV5-1 and TRBJ2-2; D not resolved. The ends were cut back, 2 bases at V and 5 bases at J, with 7 bases in the middle. The CDR3 contains 13 residues. Germline V gives CDR1 SGHRS, CDR2 YFSETQ.

J is TRBJ2-7 and V is TRBV9, with 7 nucleotides matching TRBD2. The V and J ends lost 0 bases and 3 bases, in that order; junction bases with no gene match: 6. This CDR3 contains 15 residues. The germline CDR1 and CDR2 sequences are SGDLS and YYNGEE. The CDR3 loop is CASSVAGGTLYEQYF. CDR3 nucleotide sequence: TGTGCCAGCAGCGTAGCGGGGGGAACCCTCTACGAGCAGTACTTC.

This clonotype was counted between two and nine times. This chain uses TRBV12-3 or TRBV12-4 with TRBJ1-5; D is unclear. This CDR3 contains 15 residues. The ends were cut back, 8 bases at V and 3 bases at J, with 17 bases in the middle. CDR3 sequence (DNA): TGTGCCAGCCGACCGGATGGGAGAGACAATCAGCCCCAGCATTTT. Protein: CASRPDGRDNQPQHF.

This clonotype was found a few times. The rearrangement uses TRBV18 and TRBJ2-3, with D possibly being TRBD1 (6 bases). Germline V gene data show CDR1 as KGHSH and CDR2 as LQKENI. Between the trimmed V and J ends, which lost 3 bases and 6 bases, there was a span of 19 bases. The CDR3 contains 16 residues. CDR3 amino acids: CASSPPGHISLDTQYF. DNA for the CDR3: TGTGCCAGCTCACCCCCGGGACATATAAGTCTGGATACGCAGTATTTT.

This clonotype came up a few times. This sequence joins TRBV20-1 and TRBJ2-5; 8 nucleotides align to TRBD1. Germline CDR1 is DFQATT and CDR2 is SNEGSKA (reference sequence). With V trimmed by 6 bases and J by 5 bases, 2 bases remained unmatched. The CDR3 loop spans 11 amino acids. The CDR3 coding sequence is TGCAGTGCGTGGACAGGGGAGACCCAGTACTTC. Translating gives CSAWTGETQYF.

This clonotype was recorded a few times. The chain uses TRBV12-3 or TRBV12-4 and TRBJ2-5; weak D call: TRBD1 (6 bases). This CDR3 has 12 residues. V shed 6 bases and J shed 7 bases, with 12 bases lying between them. The CDR3 sequence is CASRGTSVTQYF. CDR3 bases: TGTGCCAGCAGGGGGACATCTGTGACCCAGTACTTC.

V and J are TRBV19 and TRBJ1-6; D ambiguous. Trimming left V 0 bases short and J 7 bases short, with 16 bases between. Germline CDR1 and CDR2: LNHDA and SQIVND (reference sequence). The CDR3 totals 17 residues. This chain's CDR3 is CASSIDFNPNRNSPLHF. The CDR3 DNA follows: TGTGCCAGTAGTATAGATTTCAACCCAAATCGGAATTCACCCCTCCACTTT.

The chain joins TRBV9 to TRBJ2-7; 10 bases are a match to TRBD1. Looked up from germline, CDR1 is SGDLS and CDR2 is YYNGEE. Trimming cost V 0 bases and J 2 bases; bases outside gene matches: 2. This CDR3 spans 15 amino acids. The CDR3 reads CASSVAGQGTYEQYF. The CDR3 DNA reads TGTGCCAGCAGCGTAGCGGGACAGGGGACCTACGAGCAGTACTTC.

This chain connects TRBV7-9 to TRBJ2-7; TRBD2 agrees at 14 bases. The CDR3 runs to 18 residues. J gave up 2 bases and V 1 base, and 7 bases lay outside the gene matches. Germline assignment: CDR1 SEHNR and CDR2 FQNEAQ (reference sequence). CDR3 protein: CASSLGLAGGPIPYEQYF. CDR3 in DNA: TGTGCCAGCAGCTTAGGACTAGCGGGAGGGCCGATTCCCTACGAGCAGTACTTC.

In this sample, this clonotype turned up a few times. The V gene is TRBV7-9, the J gene TRBJ1-5; 9 bases are a match to TRBD1. This CDR3 region has 16 residues. Per the germline V gene, CDR1 is SEHNR and CDR2 is FQNEAQ (reference sequence). Trimming cost V 1 base and J 1 base; bases outside gene matches: 2. The CDR3: CASSLVGQGSNQPQHF. DNA of the CDR3: TGTGCCAGCAGCTTAGTAGGACAGGGGAGCAATCAGCCCCAGCATTTT. The full variable domain, in which reference TRBV7-9 and TRBJ1-5 provide the parts outside the CDR3, is DTGVSQNPRHKITKRGQNVTFRCDPISEHNRLYWYRQTLGQGPEFLTYFQNEAQLEKSRLLSDRFSAERPKGSFSTLEIQRTEQGDSAMYLCASSLVGQGSNQPQHFGDGTRLSIL.

This clonotype occurred a few times. The chain has TRBV29-1 and TRBJ2-5; perhaps TRBD2 as D (5 bases). Trimming removed 8 bases from V and 1 base from J, with 11 bases in between. The CDR3 is 12 residues long. Germline lookup yields CDR1 SQVTM and CDR2 ANQGSEA. The CDR3 loop is CSIRGGQETQYF. The CDR3, as DNA: TGCAGCATCCGGGGTGGCCAAGAGACCCAGTACTTC.

Turning to this clonotype: An end of the junction differs from the germline gene, which may be a read error. The chain is built from TRBV12-3 or TRBV12-4 and TRBJ1-2, with unresolved D. The CDR3 totals 13 residues. CDR3 sequence: CASSLSQEYGYTF. CDR3 coding DNA: TGTGCAAGCAGTTTGTCCCAGGAATATGGCTACACCTTC.

As DNA, the CDR3 is TGTGCCAGCAGAGGGGGGCACACTGAAGCTTTCTTT. As protein: CASRGGHTEAFF. V usage is TRBV7-9 and J usage is TRBJ1-1; a weak D match, TRBD1 (6 bases). Trimming cost V 6 bases and J 3 bases, with 8 bases left between them. This CDR3 spans 12 amino acids. The germline V gene has CDR1 SEHNR and CDR2 FQNEAQ (reference sequence).

The chain links TRBV7-9 to TRBJ2-7, with unresolved D. V was cut by 11 bases and J by 2 bases, with 22 bases left in between. This CDR3 is 15 amino acids long. Germline CDR1 reads SEHNR; CDR2 reads FQNEAQ (reference sequence). DNA of the CDR3: TGTGCCGGCGAACCCCTTACAGCCTTAACCTACGAGCAGTACTTC. This gives the protein CAGEPLTALTYEQYF. Filled out from reference TRBV7-9 and TRBJ2-7, the complete variable domain reads DTGVSQNPRHKITKRGQNVTFRCDPISEHNRLYWYRQTLGQGPEFLTYFQNEAQLEKSRLLSDRFSAERPKGSFSTLEIQRTEQGDSAMYLCAGEPLTALTYEQYFGPGTRLTVT.

This clonotype turned up a few times. V gene TRBV7-6 combines with J gene TRBJ1-6; D remains unclear. This CDR3 has 15 amino acids. Looked up from germline, CDR1 is SGHVS and CDR2 is FNYEAQ. V was shortened by 5 bases and J by 7 bases, with 15 bases between the two germline ends. CDR3: CASSQEIRENSPLHF. For the CDR3, the DNA is TGTGCCAGCAGCCAAGAAATCCGGGAAAATTCACCCCTCCACTTT.

The rearrangement links TRBV12-3 or TRBV12-4 to TRBJ1-1; weak D call: TRBD1 (5 bases). This CDR3 contains 13 residues. V was clipped by 5 bases and J by 4 bases, with 11 bases between them. CDR3 amino acids: CASSRVGGTEAFF. The CDR3 DNA sequence: TGTGCCAGCAGTAGAGTGGGGGGCACTGAAGCTTTCTTT.

J is TRBJ2-7 and V is TRBV9, with TRBD2 identical over 11 bases. The germline V gene encodes CDR1 SGDLS and CDR2 YYNGEE. The CDR3 is 15 amino acids. Germline trimming cut 0 bases from V and 4 bases from J; bases unmatched to any gene: 3. CDR3 in DNA: TGTGCCAGCAGCGTAGGTACTAGCGGGGGTTACGAGCAGTACTTC. This gives the protein CASSVGTSGGYEQYF.

V is TRBV6-2 or TRBV6-3 and J is TRBJ1-1; D is undetermined. V was shortened by 0 bases and J by 8 bases, with 10 bases between the two germline ends. The CDR3 spans 13 residues. The germline CDR1 and CDR2 sequences are MNHEY and SVGEGT. CDR3 coding DNA: TGTGCCAGCAGTTACTCGCCGGGTATCGAAGCTTTCTTT. It translates to CASSYSPGIEAFF.